This T cell receptor beta chain was sequenced for a study of blood T cell repertoires in COVID-19. The germline V gene encodes CDR1 LGHDT and CDR2 YNNKEL (reference sequence). V lost 4 bases to trimming and J lost 3 bases, with 12 bases between them. CDR3 size: 15 residues. This clone showed up just once. TCRdb's copy holds only in-frame clones and misses some; the assay was immunoSEQ multiplex PCR. The table records 370,000 or so clones, about 87% of them present only once. The receptor was isolated from a man aged 25-45 years who had recovered from COVID-19. The V and J genes are TRBV3-1 (or the pseudogene TRBV3-2) and TRBJ2-2, with D maybe TRBD2 (5 bases). Sequencing was carried out using PBMCs or T cells enriched from blood (not recorded which). The CDR3, as DNA: TGTGCCAGCAGCCGACGGTCGGACTACACCGGGGAGCTGTTTTTT. As protein: CASSRRSDYTGELFF.